The sequence of this TCR beta chain was determined in a study of blood T cells in healthy people across ages. Findings of the study overall: Both naive CD4+ cell counts and diversity were greater in long-lived donors than in aged donors.

The use of a sample-barcoded 5' primer and a J-beta primer mix characterized a second PCR of about 7 to 12 cycles. Researchers report that a template-switch adaptor with 12 random nucleotides tagged each cDNA molecule. Each CDR3 protein gets one entry after TCRdb re-called the 5' RACE reads with MiXCR. The sample yields 1.5 million to 2 million distinct CDR3 sequences, around 50% seen once. A remark on this clonotype: What it recognizes is unknown.

V lost 7 bases, J lost 1 base, and 8 bases stayed unmatched. The CDR3 runs 15 residues. CDR1 and CDR2 from the germline V gene are MDHEN and SYDVKM. This chain connects TRBV28 to TRBJ2-3; 7 bases are shared with TRBD2. The receptor's source is a woman in her forties in good health. The specimen sequenced was blood. CDR3 nucleotide sequence: TGTGCCAGCACTGGACTAGAAGCCCGCACAGATACGCAGTATTTT. It specifies CASTGLEARTDTQYF. The full variable domain, in which reference TRBV28 and TRBJ2-3 provide the parts outside the CDR3, is DVKVTQSSRYLVKRTGEKVFLECVQDMDHENMFWYRQDPGLGLRLIYFSYDVKMKEKGDIPEGYSVSREKKERFSLILESASTNQTSMYLCASTGLEARTDTQYFGPGTRLTVL.